The 22 T cell receptor beta chains below come from one sample, sequenced in a study of beta chain features in type 1 diabetes. The isolated RNA, all of it, was reverse transcribed, so expressed TCRB transcripts were what got sequenced. TCRdb keeps only in-frame clones here, not all; method: immunoSEQ multiplex PCR. The sample holds over 100,000 clones, about a sixth seen once. Study observations and caveats: Moderate yet significant TCRB CDR3 shortening was seen in Type 1 diabetes patients in all four CD4+ subsets.

For these TCRs, the target antigens are not known. Source material: central memory CD4+ T cells from blood. These receptors originate from a man aged 25-45 years with type 1 diabetes.

The rearrangement links TRBV14 to TRBJ2-5, with 7 bases matching TRBD1. Germline assignment: CDR1 SGHDN and CDR2 FVKESK. The CDR3 is made up of 16 amino acids. V was pared by 0 bases and J by 1 base, with 5 bases of the junction left unmatched. The CDR3 spells CASSQDLGTAQETQYF. CDR3 DNA sequence: TGTGCCAGCAGCCAAGATCTCGGGACAGCCCAAGAGACCCAGTACTTC.

This clone showed up many times. The chain employs TRBV10-3 and TRBJ2-2; D is possibly TRBD1 (6 bases). Deletions cut 3 bases from V and 5 bases from J, with 13 bases between. This CDR3 contains 15 residues. Per the germline V gene, CDR1 is ENHRY and CDR2 is SYGVKD. The CDR3 DNA sequence: TGTGCCATCAGTGACCCTCAGGGGATGACCGGGGAGCTGTTTTTT. It codes for CAISDPQGMTGELFF.

This chain uses TRBV20-1 with TRBJ1-2; D unclear. The CDR3 is 11 amino acids. V was shortened by 3 bases and J by 3 bases, with 5 bases between the two germline ends. Germline V gene lookup returns CDR1 DFQATT and CDR2 SNEGSKA (reference sequence). CDR3: CSASRDYGYTF. The CDR3 DNA sequence: TGCAGTGCTAGTAGGGACTATGGCTACACCTTC.

The V and J genes are TRBV11-2 and TRBJ2-7; TRBD2 is a possible D gene (5 bases). Trimming stripped 1 base from V and 4 bases from J, with 8 bases between. Germline V gives CDR1 SGHAT, CDR2 FQNNGV. The CDR3 loop spans 13 amino acids. The CDR3: CASSLAGKYEQYF. CDR3 bases: TGTGCCAGCAGCTTAGCCGGGAAATACGAGCAGTACTTC.

The chain joins TRBV10-3 to TRBJ2-2, with 9 bases aligning to TRBD2. V trimming: 7 bases; J trimming: 4 bases; junction bases outside the gene matches: 4. The CDR3 sequence is 14 residues long. The germline V gene encodes CDR1 ENHRY and CDR2 SYGVKD. CDR3 sequence: CAIKSGGPTGELFF. The CDR3 DNA follows: TGTGCCATCAAGAGCGGGGGGCCCACCGGGGAGCTGTTTTTT.

The genes are TRBV7-8 and TRBJ1-4; unclear D gene. The CDR3 totals 15 residues. V was clipped by 3 bases and J by 8 bases, with 16 bases between them. The V gene's germline CDR1 is SGHVS and CDR2 FQNEAQ. The chain's CDR3 is CASSFIDATQEKLFF. The CDR3 DNA follows: TGTGCCAGCAGCTTTATCGACGCAACTCAGGAAAAACTGTTTTTT.

This clone was counted a few times. The genes are TRBV25-1 and TRBJ1-6; D remains unclear. V was trimmed by 7 bases and J by 4 bases, leaving 8 bases between them. The CDR3 covers 13 residues. Germline values: CDR1 MGHDK, CDR2 SYGVNS. CDR3 in DNA: TGTGCCAGCACTGCGCAGTATAATTCACCCCTCCACTTT. Its protein is CASTAQYNSPLHF.

This clone appeared a few times. The chain recombines TRBV7-2 with TRBJ2-4; 12 bases line up with TRBD2. After removal of 4 bases from V and 2 bases from J, the junction contained 3 bases not matched to a gene. CDR1 and CDR2 from the germline V gene are SGHTA and FQGNSA. CDR3 length equals 16 residues. Written as DNA, the CDR3 is TGTGCCAGCAGCTCCGGACTAGCGGGGTCCAAAAACATTCAGTACTTC. Translation: CASSSGLAGSKNIQYF.

The rearrangement uses TRBV18 and TRBJ2-5; 8 nucleotides match TRBD2. The CDR3 totals 15 residues. Germline V lookup: CDR1 KGHSH, CDR2 LQKENI. J lost 1 base, V lost 1 base, and 2 bases had no gene match. The CDR3 sequence is CASSPQRGSQETQYF. DNA of the CDR3: TGTGCCAGCTCACCACAGCGGGGGTCCCAAGAGACCCAGTACTTC.

The V and J genes are TRBV7-2 and TRBJ1-1; perhaps TRBD1 as D (5 bases). Germline loops: CDR1 SGHTA, CDR2 FQGNSA. There are 15 residues in the CDR3. V gave up 2 bases and J gave up 1 base, with 11 bases separating them. CDR3 residues: CASSLSGQGNTEAFF. The CDR3 bases are TGTGCCAGCAGCTTAAGTGGGCAGGGGAACACTGAAGCTTTCTTT.

This clone was seen more than once but under ten times. The J gene is TRBJ1-3, the V gene TRBV7-8; D is unresolved. The V end was cut by 5 bases, the J end by 1 base, with 12 bases between. CDR3 length: 15 amino acids. Germline CDR1 reads SGHVS; CDR2 reads FQNEAQ. The CDR3 reads CASSAVTGSGNTIYF. The DNA for the CDR3 is TGTGCCAGCAGCGCCGTTACCGGGTCTGGAAACACCATATATTTT.

A few counts support this clone. The chain uses TRBV7-8 and TRBJ1-5; 8 bases are shared with TRBD1. From germline, CDR1 is SGHVS and CDR2 FQNEAQ. Trimming at V came to 8 bases and at J to 2 bases, leaving 8 bases not matched to a gene. CDR3 length equals 15 residues. In nucleotides, the CDR3 is TGTGCCAGCGCCGAACAGGGGGTTGGCAATCAGCCCCAGCATTTT. As protein: CASAEQGVGNQPQHF.

This clone has ten or more counts. The gene calls are TRBV6-7 and TRBJ2-6, with D maybe TRBD2 (5 bases). TRBV6-7 is annotated as an ORF whose role is uncertain. Trimming pared 9 bases from V and 0 bases from J, leaving 18 bases between. There are 17 residues in the CDR3. The CDR3 bases are TGTGCCAGTTCGAACGGGGTCCCTAACTCTGGGGCCAACGTCCTGACTTTC. It codes for CASSNGVPNSGANVLTF.

This clone was observed at least ten times. V usage is TRBV28 and J usage is TRBJ2-1; weak D call: TRBD1 (6 bases). The CDR3 has 17 amino acids. Trimming took off 5 bases at V and 0 bases at J, with 17 bases between the two ends. Looked up from germline, CDR1 is MDHEN and CDR2 is SYDVKM. The CDR3 spells CASSTYRASSSYNEQFF. The CDR3 DNA reads as TGTGCCAGCAGTACCTACAGGGCTTCGAGCTCCTACAATGAGCAGTTCTTC.

The chain's CDR3 is CASRSLQAGGNRDEQFF. The CDR3 DNA reads as TGTGCCAGTAGGTCGCTTCAGGCGGGGGGTAATAGGGATGAGCAGTTCTTC. J is TRBJ2-1 and V is TRBV19; 8 nucleotides match TRBD2. From germline, CDR1 is LNHDA and CDR2 SQIVND (reference sequence). V trimming: 6 bases; J trimming: 8 bases; junction bases outside the gene matches: 18. The CDR3 spans 17 residues.

The CDR3, as DNA: TGCGCCAGCAGCTTGGTTGCCGTGGGTTTTAACACTGAAGCTTTCTTT. It encodes CASSLVAVGFNTEAFF. The chain has TRBV5-1 and TRBJ1-1; D unresolved. The CDR3 loop spans 16 amino acids. Germline CDR1 and CDR2: SGHRS and YFSETQ. The V end was cut by 0 bases, the J end by 2 bases, with 14 bases between.

A few counts support this clone. The J gene is TRBJ2-3, the V gene TRBV27, with D possibly matching TRBD1 (5 bases). CDR1 MNHEY and CDR2 SMNVEV come from the germline V gene (reference sequence). The CDR3 covers 14 residues. V dropped 5 bases and J dropped 0 bases, with 9 bases sitting between them. The CDR3 region is CASSRQTSTDTQYF. CDR3 coding DNA: TGTGCCAGCAGTCGACAGACTAGCACAGATACGCAGTATTTT.

The chain couples TRBV23-1 to TRBJ1-5, with D unresolved. TRBV23-1 has ORF status, its function being uncertain. This CDR3 spans 15 amino acids. With 3 bases removed from V and 0 bases from J, the gap between germline ends came to 9 bases. CDR3 nucleotide sequence: TGCGCCAGCAGTCACCCAACAGATAGCAATCAGCCCCAGCATTTT. This gives the protein CASSHPTDSNQPQHF.

In this sample, this clone turned up a few times. V and J are TRBV12-5 and TRBJ1-1; no reliable D call. With 6 bases removed from V and 1 base from J, the gap between germline ends came to 9 bases. The CDR3 is 13 amino acids. CDR1 and CDR2 from the germline V gene are LGHNT and FRNRAP. Here the CDR3 DNA reads TGTGCTAGTGGCCTCATGGGGAACACTGAAGCTTTCTTT. The encoded protein is CASGLMGNTEAFF.

This clone was found a few times. The chain combines TRBV18 with TRBJ2-2; 11 nucleotides agree with TRBD1. V trimming: 6 bases; J trimming: 5 bases; junction bases outside the gene matches: 11. This CDR3 is 17 amino acids long. CDR1 and CDR2 from the germline V gene are KGHSH and LQKENI. CDR3: CASSHGQGARVTGELFF. The DNA for the CDR3 is TGTGCCAGCTCCCACGGACAGGGGGCGCGAGTTACCGGGGAGCTGTTTTTT.

The V gene is TRBV11-2, the J gene TRBJ1-1; possibly TRBD1 for D (5 bases). CDR1 and CDR2 (germline): SGHAT, FQNNGV. The CDR3 runs to 14 residues. V was clipped by 7 bases and J by 4 bases, with 16 bases between them. This CDR3 reads CASTPRGGGTEAFF. In DNA, the CDR3 is TGTGCCAGCACCCCACGGGGCGGAGGCACTGAAGCTTTCTTT.

The rearrangement uses TRBV29-1 and TRBJ2-7; TRBD1 agrees at 9 bases. Trimming removed 4 bases from V and 6 bases from J; junction bases left unmatched: 13. CDR1 is SQVTM, CDR2 ANQGSEA, per germline. The CDR3 is made up of 15 amino acids. CDR3: CSVGETGTGSFEQYF. The DNA of the CDR3 is TGCAGCGTTGGGGAAACCGGGACAGGGTCGTTCGAGCAGTACTTC.